Ten or more counts support the clone carrying this T cell receptor (beta chain). The library labeled individual cDNA molecules by adding unique molecular identifiers to them. Using its own MiXCR run on the RACE reads, TCRdb lists one record per CDR3 protein. The sample has around 340,000 distinct CDR3 sequences; 5.5% to 8% are singletons. These data originate in a study of human T cells and chemical hapten exposure. CDR1 SGDLS and CDR2 YYNGEE come from the germline V gene. The CDR3 covers 16 residues. V lost 0 bases to trimming and J lost 4 bases; unmatched junction nucleotides: 5. Time point in this sample: patch test 1, 2 weeks after DPC sensitization. Treatment here: therapeutic diphenylcyclopropenone sensitization with weekly scalp DPC.

The TCR originated in a woman in her late teens or twenties with alopecia areata. Some clones in this sample may be carry-over from other donors' samples. The chain uses TRBV9 and TRBJ2-1; 9 bases align to TRBD2. The sample consisted of whole blood, taken in connection with sensitization to the hapten diphenylcyclopropenone (DPC). The CDR3 DNA reads as TGTGCCAGCAGCGTAGGTGTGACTAGCGGTTACAATGAGCAGTTCTTC. It encodes CASSVGVTSGYNEQFF.